One sample yielded the 22 T cell receptor beta chains listed below, sequenced in a study of breast tumors, draining lymph nodes, adjacent tissues (dated by TCRdb to 2016 to 2017). The lymph node samples were taken from the axillary draining lymph nodes of breast cancer patients. Receptor libraries were prepared by multiplex PCR. Sequenced using an Illumina HiSeq 2000. The public reads were quality trimmed at Q25 with fastp and then assembled into clones with MiXCR by TCRdb, keeping productive beta chains. One record per CDR3 amino acid sequence lists the most common genes and DNA. The sample contains 100,000 or so distinct CDR3 sequences, 21% of them found a single time. The ten biggest clones cover approximately 1.3% of the sample. Sequencing input: axillary lymph node tissue. Receptors were obtained from a female donor with breast cancer. Some clones in this sample may be carry-over from other donors' samples.

There are many counts of this clonotype. The rearrangement links TRBV5-1 to TRBJ2-2; D gene ambiguous. The length of the CDR3 is 14 residues. Looked up from germline, CDR1 is SGHRS and CDR2 is YFSETQ. V was trimmed by 0 bases and J by 2 bases, leaving 5 bases between them. The CDR3 loop is CASSLVQNTGELFF. In DNA, the CDR3 is TGCGCCAGCAGCTTGGTGCAAAACACCGGGGAGCTGTTTTTT.

The chain carries TRBV5-1 and TRBJ2-4; TRBD2 aligns across 13 bases. Germline CDR1 reads SGHRS; CDR2 reads YFSETQ. V dropped 2 bases and J dropped 6; count of bases not matched to a gene: 5. The CDR3 totals 16 residues. CDR3 DNA sequence: TGCGCCAGCAGCTTTACTAGCGGGGGGGCCGGAAACATTCAGTACTTC. Amino acid sequence: CASSFTSGGAGNIQYF.

This clonotype was picked up many times. The chain carries TRBV10-2 and TRBJ2-3; a possible D gene is TRBD1 (6 bases). The CDR3 runs to 17 residues. The germline V and J ends were trimmed by 3 bases and 6 bases, with 22 bases remaining between them. Germline CDR1 WSHSY, CDR2 SAAADI. CDR3 residues: CASSEFFRVRGSDTQYF. The CDR3 nucleotides read TGCGCCAGCAGTGAATTTTTTCGGGTCAGGGGTTCGGATACGCAGTATTTT.

Ten or more counts support this clonotype. The genes are TRBV5-1 and TRBJ1-3; D is uncertain. The length of the CDR3 is 12 residues. Germline CDR1 reads SGHRS; CDR2 reads YFSETQ. The ends were cut back, 4 bases at V and 10 bases at J, with 12 bases in the middle. Written as DNA, the CDR3 is TGCGCCAGCAGCCAAGATGGTCGAACCATATATTTT. This encodes CASSQDGRTIYF.

This clonotype was counted ten times or more. CDR3 loop: CASSPGTGGGSYEQYF. CDR3 nucleotide sequence: TGTGCCAGCAGCCCCGGGACAGGGGGCGGCTCCTACGAGCAGTACTTC. The V call is TRBV9, the J call TRBJ2-7; 12 nucleotides align to TRBD1. V dropped 4 bases and J dropped 0; count of bases not matched to a gene: 5. This CDR3 spans 16 amino acids. Germline assignment: CDR1 SGDLS and CDR2 YYNGEE.

Regarding this clonotype: This could be a read error, since a much larger clone is one nucleotide away. Since the CDR3 does not end with the conserved phenylalanine or tryptophan, this likely comes from a read error. This rearrangement joins TRBV4-2 to TRBJ2-6, with TRBD2 as a possible D gene (5 bases). In germline, CDR1 is LGHNA, CDR2 YNFKEQ. The CDR3 spans 15 residues. The ends were cut back, 1 base at V and 1 base at J, with 5 bases in the middle. The CDR3 here is CASSQAGSGANVLTS. CDR3 nucleotides: TGTGCCAGCAGCCAAGCGGGGTCTGGGGCCAACGTCCTGACTTCC.

This clonotype was detected ten times or more. The chain employs TRBV3-1 and TRBJ2-1; possible D gene TRBD1, 6 bases. Trimming shortened V by 3 bases and J by 5 bases, and 8 bases separated the two germline ends. Germline V lookup: CDR1 LGHDT, CDR2 YNNKEL (reference sequence). The CDR3 contains 13 residues. The CDR3 DNA follows: TGTGCCAGCAGCCAGGGACATAACAATGAGCAGTTCTTC. Protein sequence: CASSQGHNNEQFF.

In this sample, this clonotype turned up once. The rearrangement uses TRBV19 and TRBJ2-7; the match to TRBD2 covers 9 bases. With 10 bases clipped from V and 1 base from J, the junction kept 5 bases outside the gene matches. The CDR3 covers 13 residues. Germline values: CDR1 LNHDA, CDR2 SQIVND (reference sequence). CDR3 nucleotides: TGTGCCACCTCTCTAGCGGGATCCTACGAGCAGTACTTC. This codes for CATSLAGSYEQYF.

This clonotype has at least ten counts. V usage is TRBV2 and J usage is TRBJ1-2; 9 positions agree with TRBD1. V lost 5 bases and J lost 8; bases outside the gene matches: 3. CDR1 is SNHLY, CDR2 FYNNEI, per germline. The CDR3 is 12 residues long. CDR3 region: CASSYDRGGYTF. The CDR3 DNA sequence: TGTGCCAGCAGTTACGACAGGGGGGGCTACACCTTC.

This clonotype was observed at least ten times. CDR3 bases: TGTGCCAGCAGTTTCAGGGAGGTTCACAATGAGCAGTTCTTC. Protein product: CASSFREVHNEQFF. This chain joins TRBV6-6 and TRBJ2-1; perhaps TRBD2 as D (6 bases). Germline CDR1 is MNHNY and CDR2 is SVGAGI (reference sequence). V lost 4 bases and J lost 5, with 12 bases in between. This CDR3 contains 14 residues.

This clonotype has ten or more counts. The CDR3 loop reads CASSNRQWDAEETQYF. The DNA for the CDR3 is TGTGCCAGCAGCAACAGACAATGGGACGCCGAAGAGACCCAGTACTTC. V is TRBV5-6 and J is TRBJ2-5, with D tentatively TRBD1 or TRBD2 (5 bases each). In germline, CDR1 is SGHDT, CDR2 YYEEEE. Deletions cut 4 bases from V and 3 bases from J, with 19 bases between. The CDR3 runs to 16 residues.

In its sample, this clonotype was seen many times. V usage is TRBV9 and J usage is TRBJ1-2, with TRBD1 matching over 7 bases. Germline V gene data show CDR1 as SGDLS and CDR2 as YYNGEE. The CDR3 totals 14 residues. V lost 4 bases, J lost 8 bases, and 11 bases stayed unmatched. DNA of the CDR3: TGTGCCAGCAGCCCCGAGGGGGCAGGGGTGGGCTACACCTTC. It codes for CASSPEGAGVGYTF.

This clonotype has more than one count but fewer than ten. The chain uses TRBV2 and TRBJ2-2; the match to TRBD1 covers 8 bases. This CDR3 has 15 residues. Looked up from germline, CDR1 is SNHLY and CDR2 is FYNNEI. After removal of 4 bases from V and 0 bases from J, the junction contained 1 base not matched to a gene. The CDR3, as DNA: TGTGCCAGCAGTGTGGACAGGGCGAACACCGGGGAGCTGTTTTTT. Translation gives CASSVDRANTGELFF.

This clonotype was seen at least ten times. The chain carries TRBV4-2 and TRBJ2-7, with D perhaps TRBD2 (5 bases). Trimming shortened V by 0 bases and J by 10 bases, and 16 bases separated the two germline ends. The CDR3 is made up of 14 amino acids. Germline lookup yields CDR1 LGHNA and CDR2 YNFKEQ. The CDR3 loop is CASSQDFSLGEQYF. The CDR3 DNA sequence: TGTGCCAGCAGCCAAGACTTCAGCTTGGGAGAACAGTACTTC.

This clonotype was detected ten times or more. This chain connects TRBV3-1 to TRBJ1-5; D is unclear. Germline assignment: CDR1 LGHDT and CDR2 YNNKEL (reference sequence). Trimming left V 0 bases short and J 6 bases short, with 9 bases between. CDR3 size: 14 residues. CDR3 amino acids: CASSQDLVSQPQHF. The CDR3 DNA reads as TGTGCCAGCAGCCAAGATCTTGTATCTCAGCCCCAGCATTTT. The full variable domain, in which reference TRBV3-1 and TRBJ1-5 provide the parts outside the CDR3, is DTAVSQTPKYLVTQMGNDKSIKCEQNLGHDTMYWYKQDSKKFLKIMFSYNNKELIINETVPNRFSPKSPDKAHLNLHINSLELGDSAVYFCASSQDLVSQPQHFGDGTRLSIL.

This clonotype was detected many times. V gene TRBV5-6 combines with J gene TRBJ2-7; TRBD1 matches at 7 bases. J was trimmed by 2 bases and V by 3 bases; bases with no gene match: 5. CDR3 size: 14 residues. Germline V gene sequence: CDR1 SGHDT, CDR2 YYEEEE. The DNA of the CDR3 is TGTGCCAGCAGCTGGCGAGGGGGCGCCTACGAGCAGTACTTC. It specifies CASSWRGGAYEQYF.

This clonotype has a count of ten or more. V usage is TRBV4-1 and J usage is TRBJ1-3; unclear D gene. V gave up 4 bases and J gave up 0 bases, with 16 bases separating them. The CDR3 is 17 residues long. Germline V gene sequence: CDR1 MGHRA, CDR2 YSYEKL. The CDR3 loop is CASSPLRGADSGNTIYF. CDR3 sequence (DNA): TGCGCCAGCAGCCCCCTTAGAGGTGCCGACTCTGGAAACACCATATATTTT.

The chain employs TRBV28 and TRBJ1-6, with 8 bases aligning to TRBD1. Germline CDR1 MDHEN, CDR2 SYDVKM. The V gene end was trimmed by 6 bases and the J gene end by 5 bases; junction bases not matched to a gene: 6. This CDR3 is 15 amino acids long. CDR3 residues: CASSTGTGNNSPLHF. The CDR3 DNA is TGTGCCAGCAGCACCGGGACAGGAAATAATTCACCCCTCCACTTT.

Worth noting for this clonotype: This may come from a read error, since a much larger clone is one base off. The chain links TRBV15 to TRBJ2-1; TRBD2 matches 15 bases. The CDR3 has 17 amino acids. V lost 2 bases and J lost 15; bases outside the gene matches: 14. Germline CDR1 is LNHNV and CDR2 is YYDKDF (reference sequence). Written as DNA, the CDR3 is TGTGCCACCAGCAGATTTGGACTAGCGGGGGGGCCTTTTAGTCGGTTCTTC. Protein product: CATSRFGLAGGPFSRFF.

On this clonotype: Just one base apart from a much larger clone, this may be a read error. The chain couples TRBV2 to TRBJ1-5; D possibly corresponds to TRBD1 (5 bases). The CDR3 spans 14 residues. Germline V lookup: CDR1 SNHLY, CDR2 FYNNEI. The CDR3 is CACSEDRGGQPQHF. The CDR3 DNA reads TGTGCCTGCAGCGAAGATCGTGGGGGTCAGCCCCAGCATTTT.

This clonotype was counted between two and nine times. The genes are TRBV5-5 and TRBJ2-2; tentatively, D is TRBD1 or TRBD2 (6 bases each). V dropped 1 base and J dropped 5 bases, with 15 bases sitting between them. Germline CDR1 and CDR2: SGHKS and YYEKEE (reference sequence). This CDR3 contains 16 residues. CDR3 nucleotide sequence: TGTGCCAGCAGCTTGAACGGGGGCGCTCGGACCGGGGAGCTGTTTTTT. Translated: CASSLNGGARTGELFF.

V is TRBV3-1 and J is TRBJ1-6, with TRBD1 matching over 8 bases. V shed 0 bases, J shed 4 bases, and the junction held 2 bases outside the gene matches. This CDR3 is 16 amino acids long. Germline V lookup: CDR1 LGHDT, CDR2 YNNKEL (reference sequence). CDR3 coding DNA: TGTGCCAGCAGCCAAGATGGACAGGGATATAATTCACCCCTCCACTTT. Encoded protein: CASSQDGQGYNSPLHF.